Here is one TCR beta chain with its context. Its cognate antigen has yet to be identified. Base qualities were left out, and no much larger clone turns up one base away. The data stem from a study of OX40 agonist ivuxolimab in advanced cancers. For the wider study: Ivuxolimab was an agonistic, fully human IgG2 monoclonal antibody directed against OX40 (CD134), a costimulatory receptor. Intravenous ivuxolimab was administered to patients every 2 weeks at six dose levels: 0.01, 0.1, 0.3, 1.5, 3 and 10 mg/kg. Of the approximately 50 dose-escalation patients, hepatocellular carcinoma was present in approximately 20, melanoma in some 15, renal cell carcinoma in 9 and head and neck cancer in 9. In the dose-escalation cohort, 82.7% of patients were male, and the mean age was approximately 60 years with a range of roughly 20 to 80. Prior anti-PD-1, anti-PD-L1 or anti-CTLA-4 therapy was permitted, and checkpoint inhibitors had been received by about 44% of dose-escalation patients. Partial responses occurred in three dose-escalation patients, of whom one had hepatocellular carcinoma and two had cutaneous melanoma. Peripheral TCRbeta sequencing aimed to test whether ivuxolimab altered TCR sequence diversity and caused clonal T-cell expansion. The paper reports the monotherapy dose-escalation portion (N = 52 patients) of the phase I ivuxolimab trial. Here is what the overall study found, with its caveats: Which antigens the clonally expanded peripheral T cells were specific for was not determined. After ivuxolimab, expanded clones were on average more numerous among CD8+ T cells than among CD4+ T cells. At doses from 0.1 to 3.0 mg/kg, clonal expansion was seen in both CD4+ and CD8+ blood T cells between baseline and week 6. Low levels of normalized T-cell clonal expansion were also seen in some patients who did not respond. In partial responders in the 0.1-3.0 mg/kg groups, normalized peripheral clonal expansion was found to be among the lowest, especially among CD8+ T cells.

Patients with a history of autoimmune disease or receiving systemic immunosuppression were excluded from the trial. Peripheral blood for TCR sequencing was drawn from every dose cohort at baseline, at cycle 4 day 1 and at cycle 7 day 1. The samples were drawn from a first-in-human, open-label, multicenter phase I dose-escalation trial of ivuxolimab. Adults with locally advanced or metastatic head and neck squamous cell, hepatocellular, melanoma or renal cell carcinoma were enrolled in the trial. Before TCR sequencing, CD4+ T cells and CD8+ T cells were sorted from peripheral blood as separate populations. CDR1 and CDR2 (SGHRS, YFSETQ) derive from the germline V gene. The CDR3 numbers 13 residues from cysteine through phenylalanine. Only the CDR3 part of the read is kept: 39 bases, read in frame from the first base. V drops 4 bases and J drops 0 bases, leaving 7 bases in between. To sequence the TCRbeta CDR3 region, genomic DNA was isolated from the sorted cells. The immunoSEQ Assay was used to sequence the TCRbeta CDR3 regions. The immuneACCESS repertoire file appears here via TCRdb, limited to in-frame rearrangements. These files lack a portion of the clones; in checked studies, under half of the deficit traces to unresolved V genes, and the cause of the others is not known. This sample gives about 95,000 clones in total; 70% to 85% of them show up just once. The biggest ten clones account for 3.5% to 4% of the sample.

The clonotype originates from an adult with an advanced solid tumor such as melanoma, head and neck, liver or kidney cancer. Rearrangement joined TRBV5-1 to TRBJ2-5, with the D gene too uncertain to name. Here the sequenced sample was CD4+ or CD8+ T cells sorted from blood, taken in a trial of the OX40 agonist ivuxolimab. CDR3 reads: CASSRTYQETQYF. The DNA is TGCGCCAGCAGCCGAACGTACCAAGAGACCCAGTACTTC.